The clone carrying this TCR beta chain was found many times. This CDR3 is built from 15 residues. In germline, CDR1 is SGHRS, CDR2 YFSETQ. V lost 5 bases, J lost 0 bases, and 8 bases stayed unmatched. In TCRdb, the RT-PCR reads were re-called with MiXCR into one record per CDR3 protein. Of about 700,000 distinct CDR3 sequences listed, 14% were seen once; the top ten hold 3.6%. What was sequenced was memory CD4+ T cells from blood. The clonotype originates from a female donor in good health, serving as a healthy control. The rearrangement joins TRBV5-1 to TRBJ2-7; 7 nucleotides agree with TRBD1. The CDR3 sequence is CASSYAGTVSYEQYF. The CDR3 region has the DNA TGCGCCAGCAGTTACGCCGGGACAGTCTCCTACGAGCAGTACTTC.